This TCR beta chain was sequenced in a study of T cell responses to AZD1222 COVID-19 vaccine. Study findings and constraints: Every sample of the repertoires postdated the peak T cell response.

With respect to this clone: Its antigen remains unknown.

Data came from immunoSEQ multiplex PCR; TCRdb stores just in-frame clones and leaves some out. The sample has around 130,000 clones, around nine tenths seen once. The sample was peripheral blood, taken on day 0 of AZD1222 vaccination. The TCR was taken from an adult in good health.

Written as DNA, the CDR3 is TGTGCCAGCAGCCCAAGGACTAGCGGGACTTACAGGACCAATGAGCAGTTCTTC. Its protein is CASSPRTSGTYRTNEQFF. The chain links TRBV3-1 (or the pseudogene TRBV3-2) to TRBJ2-1, with 12 bases identical to TRBD2. This CDR3 has 18 amino acids. V was pared by 4 bases and J by 6 bases, with 13 bases of the junction left unmatched. Germline-derived CDR1 and CDR2 are LGHDT and YNNKEL (reference sequence).